These 5 T cell receptor beta chains share one sample of origin, sequenced in a study of T cell responses to AZD1222 COVID-19 vaccine. The data were produced by immunoSEQ multiplex PCR, yet TCRdb's version contains in-frame clones alone and is incomplete. This sample has more than 150,000 clones, with 90% to 95% found just once. The specimen was peripheral blood, collected 28 days after the second AZD1222 dose. The receptors come from an adult who received the AZD1222 COVID-19 vaccine.

The chain uses TRBV5-1 and TRBJ1-1; TRBD1 agrees at 7 bases. Trimming cost V 0 bases and J 6 bases; bases outside gene matches: 5. The V gene's germline CDR1 is SGHRS and CDR2 YFSETQ. This CDR3 has 14 amino acids. CDR3 amino acids: CASSLEGAGAEAFF. CDR3 in DNA: TGCGCCAGCAGCTTGGAGGGGGCGGGCGCTGAAGCTTTCTTT. Combining the CDR3 with reference TRBV5-1 and TRBJ1-1 gives the whole variable domain KAGVTQTPRYLIKTRGQQVTLSCSPISGHRSVSWYQQTPGQGLQFLFEYFSETQRNKGNFPGRFSGRQFSNSRSEMNVSTLELGDSALYLCASSLEGAGAEAFFGQGTRLTVV.

Turning to this clone: At one boundary the junction diverges from the germline segment, which might be a read error. The CDR3 loop reads CASSNSYEQYF. The DNA of the CDR3 is TGTGCCAGCAGTAACTCCTACGAGCAGTACTTC. The chain carries TRBV6-2 or TRBV6-3 and TRBJ2-7; D call uncertain. This CDR3 has 11 amino acids. Per the germline V gene, CDR1 is MNHEY and CDR2 is SVGEGT.

The rearrangement uses TRBV6-2 or TRBV6-3 and TRBJ2-1, with a possible D match to TRBD2 (5 bases). There are 15 residues in the CDR3. V lost 2 bases to trimming and J lost 0 bases, with 8 bases between them. Germline assignment: CDR1 MNHEY and CDR2 SVGEGT. The CDR3 is CASSYKRPSYNEQFF. The CDR3, as DNA: TGTGCCAGCAGTTACAAGCGGCCCTCCTACAATGAGCAGTTCTTC.

The chain carries TRBV28 and TRBJ1-5; D unresolved. With 5 bases removed from V and 4 bases from J, the gap between germline ends came to 15 bases. CDR3 size: 15 residues. Germline V gene data show CDR1 as MDHEN and CDR2 as SYDVKM. In DNA, the CDR3 is TGTGCCAGCAGTAGGGCAGGTAGTTCAAATCAGCCCCAGCATTTT. Its protein product is CASSRAGSSNQPQHF.

The rearrangement joins TRBV29-1 to TRBJ2-7; perhaps D is TRBD1 or TRBD2 (6 bases each). V lost 4 bases and J 5 bases, leaving 9 bases between the germline ends. Germline lookup yields CDR1 SQVTM and CDR2 ANQGSEA. The CDR3 sequence is 11 residues long. The CDR3 DNA follows: TGCAGCGTTGGGGGGGCCCACGAGCAGTACTTC. Translating it yields CSVGGAHEQYF.